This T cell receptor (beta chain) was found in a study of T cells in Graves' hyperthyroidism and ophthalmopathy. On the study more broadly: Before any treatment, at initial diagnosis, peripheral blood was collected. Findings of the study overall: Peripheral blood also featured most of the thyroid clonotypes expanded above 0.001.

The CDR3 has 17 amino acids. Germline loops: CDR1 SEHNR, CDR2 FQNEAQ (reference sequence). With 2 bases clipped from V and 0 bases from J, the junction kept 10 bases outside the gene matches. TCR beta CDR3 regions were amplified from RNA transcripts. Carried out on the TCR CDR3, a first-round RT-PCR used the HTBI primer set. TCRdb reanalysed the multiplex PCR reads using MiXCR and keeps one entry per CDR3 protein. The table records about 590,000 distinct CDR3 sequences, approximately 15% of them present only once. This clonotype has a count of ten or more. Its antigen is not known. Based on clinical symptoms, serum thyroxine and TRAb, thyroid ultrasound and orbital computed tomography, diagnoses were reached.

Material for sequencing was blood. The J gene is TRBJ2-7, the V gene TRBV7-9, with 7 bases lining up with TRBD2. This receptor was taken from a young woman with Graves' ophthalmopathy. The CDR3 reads CASSLPPVAGSSYEQYF. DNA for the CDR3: TGTGCCAGCAGCTTACCCCCAGTAGCGGGCAGCTCCTACGAGCAGTACTTC.